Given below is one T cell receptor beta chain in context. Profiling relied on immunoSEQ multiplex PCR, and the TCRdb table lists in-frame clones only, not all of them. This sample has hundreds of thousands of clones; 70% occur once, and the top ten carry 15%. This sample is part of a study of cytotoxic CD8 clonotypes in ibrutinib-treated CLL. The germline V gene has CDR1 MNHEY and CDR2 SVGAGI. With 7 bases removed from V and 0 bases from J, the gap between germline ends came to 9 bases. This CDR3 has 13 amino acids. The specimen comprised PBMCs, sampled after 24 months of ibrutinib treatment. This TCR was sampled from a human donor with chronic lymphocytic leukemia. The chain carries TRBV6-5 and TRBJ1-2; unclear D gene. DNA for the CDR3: TGTGCCAGCACCCACGGGGCTAACTATGGCTACACCTTC. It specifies CASTHGANYGYTF.